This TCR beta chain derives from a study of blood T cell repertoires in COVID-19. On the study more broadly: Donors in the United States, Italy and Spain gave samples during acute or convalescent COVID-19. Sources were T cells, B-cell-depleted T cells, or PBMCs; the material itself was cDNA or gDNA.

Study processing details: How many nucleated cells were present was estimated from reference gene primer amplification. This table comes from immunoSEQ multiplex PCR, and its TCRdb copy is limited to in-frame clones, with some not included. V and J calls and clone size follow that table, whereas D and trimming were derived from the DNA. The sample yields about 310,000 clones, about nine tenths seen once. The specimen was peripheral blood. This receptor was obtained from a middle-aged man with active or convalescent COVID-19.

The CDR3 nucleotides are TGTGCCAGCAGCTTAGGGGACATGAACACCGGGGAGCTGTTTTTT. Encoded protein: CASSLGDMNTGELFF. The chain combines TRBV7-8 with TRBJ2-2; D perhaps matches TRBD1 (6 bases). From germline, CDR1 is SGHVS and CDR2 FQNEAQ. The CDR3 totals 15 residues. The V end was cut by 1 base, the J end by 1 base, with 7 bases between.